Each of the 20 T cell receptor beta chains below was sequenced from the same sample in a study of cytomegalovirus exposure and HLA in healthy donors. Both 60 Vbeta primers and 13 Jbeta primers went into the PCR. The method was immunoSEQ multiplex PCR; TCRdb's version includes in-frame clones alone and lacks a portion of them. The profile covers 200,000 to 250,000 clones, with around four fifths appearing a single time and 2.7% taken by the ten largest. Sequencing used PBMCs. Source of these receptors: a woman aged 55-75 years in good health and CMV-seropositive.

The chain uses TRBV7-9 and TRBJ2-3, with D uncertain. The CDR3 covers 15 residues. Germline V CDR1 and CDR2: SEHNR, FQNEAQ (reference sequence). V dropped 1 base and J dropped 2 bases, with 10 bases sitting between them. In DNA form, the CDR3 reads TGTGCCAGCAGCTTAGGGTTGATCTACACAGATACGCAGTATTTT. It specifies CASSLGLIYTDTQYF.

V gene TRBV4-1 combines with J gene TRBJ1-2; possibly TRBD1 for D (6 bases). The CDR3 covers 14 residues. V lost 2 bases, J lost 2 bases, and 9 bases lay in between. Germline V lookup: CDR1 MGHRA, CDR2 YSYEKL. This CDR3 reads CASSQPDRNYGYTF. The CDR3 DNA is TGCGCCAGCAGCCAACCTGACAGGAACTATGGCTACACCTTC.

V usage is TRBV7-6 and J usage is TRBJ2-5, with 9 nucleotides matching TRBD1. This CDR3 is 16 amino acids long. After removal of 4 bases from V and 1 base from J, the junction contained 7 bases not matched to a gene. The germline gives CDR1 SGHVS, CDR2 FNYEAQ. CDR3 nucleotides: TGTGCCAGCAGCTCGGCAGCGACAGGGGGCCAAGAGACCCAGTACTTC. Protein sequence: CASSSAATGGQETQYF.

This clone has just a few counts. This chain links TRBV4-2 with TRBJ1-4; D remains unclear. This CDR3 spans 15 amino acids. From germline, CDR1 is LGHNA and CDR2 YNFKEQ. Deletions cut 6 bases from V and 7 bases from J, with 18 bases between. CDR3 sequence: CASREQADLGEKLFF. CDR3 sequence (DNA): TGTGCCAGCAGGGAGCAAGCGGACCTTGGTGAAAAACTGTTTTTT.

The chain couples TRBV19 to TRBJ1-4; 9 nucleotides agree with TRBD1. The CDR3 is 16 residues long. In germline, CDR1 is LNHDA, CDR2 SQIVND (reference sequence). The V gene end was trimmed by 7 bases and the J gene end by 3 bases; junction bases not matched to a gene: 9. In DNA, the CDR3 is TGTGCCAGTACCCCACAGGGGGCAGGAGCTAATGAAAAACTGTTTTTT. Residues: CASTPQGAGANEKLFF. Supplemented by reference TRBV19 and TRBJ1-4, the full variable domain reads DGGITQSPKYLFRKEGQNVTLSCEQNLNHDAMYWYRQDPGQGLRLIYYSQIVNDFQKGDIAEGYSVSREKKESFPLTVTSAQKNPTAFYLCASTPQGAGANEKLFFGSGTQLSVL.

The chain employs TRBV30 and TRBJ2-5, with D maybe TRBD2 (6 bases). V lost 0 bases, J lost 5 bases, and 13 bases lay in between. The CDR3 is 14 residues long. The germline gives CDR1 GTSNPN, CDR2 SVGIG (reference sequence). The CDR3 sequence: CAWSVSSVGETQYF. The CDR3, as DNA: TGTGCCTGGAGTGTTTCTAGCGTGGGGGAGACCCAGTACTTC.

Only a few counts were recorded for this clone. The chain joins TRBV4-1 to TRBJ2-5; 8 bases are shared with TRBD2. Germline CDR1 is MGHRA and CDR2 is YSYEKL. The ends lost 2 bases at V and 4 bases at J; junction bases unmatched: 12. There are 17 residues in the CDR3. CDR3 sequence reads: CASSQTSGGAFRETQYF. For the CDR3, the DNA is TGCGCCAGCAGCCAAACGAGCGGGGGCGCCTTTAGAGAGACCCAGTACTTC.

The V call is TRBV11-2, the J call TRBJ2-3, with D possibly TRBD2 on 6 matching bases. In germline, CDR1 is SGHAT, CDR2 FQNNGV. V lost 4 bases, J lost 5 bases, and 16 bases lay in between. The CDR3 spans 15 residues. DNA for the CDR3: TGTGCCAGCAGCTACGTTTTGGGGGGTGGAGATACGCAGTATTTT. Translated, it gives CASSYVLGGGDTQYF.

This clone was counted once. The chain recombines TRBV19 with TRBJ1-4, with a tentative D call TRBD1 (5 bases). Germline V gene sequence: CDR1 LNHDA, CDR2 SQIVND (reference sequence). The CDR3 is 14 amino acids. V was pared by 1 base and J by 4 bases, with 7 bases between. The CDR3 sequence is CASSIAGINEKLFF. In DNA form, the CDR3 reads TGTGCCAGTAGTATAGCAGGGATTAATGAAAAACTGTTTTTT.

The chain carries TRBV2 and TRBJ1-1; maybe TRBD1 (6 bases). The germline CDR1 and CDR2 sequences are SNHLY and FYNNEI. There are 14 residues in the CDR3. V shed 5 bases and J shed 0 bases, with 10 bases lying between them. The CDR3 loop reads CASSNRVMNTEAFF. CDR3 sequence (DNA): TGTGCCAGCAGTAACAGGGTAATGAACACTGAAGCTTTCTTT.

The V and J genes are TRBV4-1 and TRBJ2-3, with 11 positions matching TRBD2. The ends lost 1 base at V and 0 bases at J; junction bases unmatched: 3. CDR3 length: 17 amino acids. Germline V gives CDR1 MGHRA, CDR2 YSYEKL. The CDR3 sequence: CASSQGRLAGSTDTQYF. CDR3 nucleotides: TGCGCCAGCAGCCAAGGCCGACTAGCGGGAAGCACAGATACGCAGTATTTT.

The V call is TRBV2, the J call TRBJ2-3; 11 bases align to TRBD2. V gave up 6 bases and J gave up 1 base; unmatched junction bases: 3. The CDR3 runs 15 residues. The V gene's germline CDR1 is SNHLY and CDR2 FYNNEI. For the CDR3, the DNA is TGTGCCAGCAGCCTACTAGCGGGAGGCACAGATACGCAGTATTTT. Protein product: CASSLLAGGTDTQYF.

The J gene is TRBJ1-1, the V gene TRBV11-2; unclear D gene. The germline CDR1 and CDR2 sequences are SGHAT and FQNNGV. Trimming stripped 0 bases from V and 4 bases from J, with 6 bases between. This CDR3 comprises 13 residues. The CDR3 spells CASSLERGTEAFF. Written as DNA, the CDR3 is TGTGCCAGCAGCTTAGAGCGGGGCACTGAAGCTTTCTTT. Using reference TRBV11-2 and TRBJ1-1 for the parts outside the CDR3, the full variable domain is EAGVAQSPRYKIIEKRQSVAFWCNPISGHATLYWYQQILGQGPKLLIQFQNNGVVDDSQLPKDRFSAERLKGVDSTLKIQPAKLEDSAVYLCASSLERGTEAFFGQGTRLTVV.

The chain carries TRBV7-9 and TRBJ2-5; 7 bases are a match to TRBD2. Germline V gene sequence: CDR1 SEHNR, CDR2 FQNEAQ (reference sequence). CDR3 length: 14 residues. The ends lost 3 bases at V and 7 bases at J; junction bases unmatched: 8. The CDR3 DNA sequence: TGTGCCAGCAGCTTCCCGGGACTACTTAGGACCCAGTACTTC. Protein sequence: CASSFPGLLRTQYF.

The CDR3 reads CASSLAGGTPYQETQYF. DNA of the CDR3: TGCGCCAGCAGCTTGGCCGGTGGTACCCCGTACCAAGAGACCCAGTACTTC. The chain links TRBV5-1 to TRBJ2-5; D ambiguous. Germline V gives CDR1 SGHRS, CDR2 YFSETQ. The CDR3 totals 17 residues. Trimming left V 0 bases short and J 0 bases short, with 15 bases between.

The chain joins TRBV6-5 to TRBJ2-7; tentative D call: TRBD2 (5 bases). The CDR3 covers 15 residues. Germline CDR1 MNHEY, CDR2 SVGAGI. Trimming left V 0 bases short and J 0 bases short, with 9 bases between. CDR3 nucleotide sequence: TGTGCCAGCAGTTACTCGGTAGCGCACTCCTACGAGCAGTACTTC. This gives the protein CASSYSVAHSYEQYF.

The chain has TRBV6-6 and TRBJ2-7; tentative D call: TRBD2 (5 bases). The CDR3 totals 14 residues. In germline, CDR1 is MNHNY, CDR2 SVGAGI (reference sequence). Trimming cost V 2 bases and J 6 bases, with 14 bases left between them. CDR3 bases: TGTGCCAGCAGTTACCCCTCTAGCCCCGGCGAGCAGTACTTC. It yields the protein CASSYPSSPGEQYF.

The rearrangement joins TRBV5-1 to TRBJ2-7, with a tentative D call TRBD2 (5 bases). The CDR3 has 16 residues. Germline assignment: CDR1 SGHRS and CDR2 YFSETQ. Trimming took 0 bases from V and 7 from J, leaving 20 bases between them. CDR3 DNA sequence: TGCGCCAGCAGCTTGGATACGAGTTCTGCCTCGGGAGAGCAGTACTTC. As protein: CASSLDTSSASGEQYF.

The rearrangement links TRBV29-1 to TRBJ2-5; 8 bases are shared with TRBD2. The germline CDR1 and CDR2 sequences are SQVTM and ANQGSEA. The CDR3 is made up of 13 amino acids. V lost 5 bases, J lost 2 bases, and 4 bases stayed unmatched. As DNA, the CDR3 is TGCAGCGTTTCACTAGCGGCACAAGAGACCCAGTACTTC. Translating it yields CSVSLAAQETQYF.

As DNA, the CDR3 is TGTGCCAGCAGCTCCGGAGCAACAGATACGCAGTATTTT. This sequence encodes CASSSGATDTQYF. J is TRBJ2-3 and V is TRBV7-3; D unclear. V was shortened by 4 bases and J by 3 bases, with 8 bases between the two germline ends. The CDR3 extends over 13 amino acids. Germline values: CDR1 SGHTA, CDR2 FQGTGA.